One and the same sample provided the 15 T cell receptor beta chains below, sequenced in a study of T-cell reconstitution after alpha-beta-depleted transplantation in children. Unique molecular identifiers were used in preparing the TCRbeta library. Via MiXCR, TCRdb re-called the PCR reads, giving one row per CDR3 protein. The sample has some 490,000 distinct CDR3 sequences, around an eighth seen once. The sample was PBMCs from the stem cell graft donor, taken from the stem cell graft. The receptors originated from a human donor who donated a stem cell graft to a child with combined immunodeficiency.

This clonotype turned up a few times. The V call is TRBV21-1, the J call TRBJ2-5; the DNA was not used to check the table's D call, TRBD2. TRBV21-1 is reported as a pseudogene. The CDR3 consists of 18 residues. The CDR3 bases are TGTGCCAGCAGCAAAGTACAGTTTTCTAGCGGGAGACAAGAGACCCAGTACTTC. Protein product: CASSKVQFSSGRQETQYF.

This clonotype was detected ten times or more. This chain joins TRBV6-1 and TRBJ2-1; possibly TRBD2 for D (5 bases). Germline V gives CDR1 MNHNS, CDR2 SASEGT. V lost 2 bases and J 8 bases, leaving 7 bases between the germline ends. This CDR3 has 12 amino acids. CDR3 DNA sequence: TGTGCCAGCAGTGAATGGGGAGATGAGCAGTTCTTC. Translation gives CASSEWGDEQFF.

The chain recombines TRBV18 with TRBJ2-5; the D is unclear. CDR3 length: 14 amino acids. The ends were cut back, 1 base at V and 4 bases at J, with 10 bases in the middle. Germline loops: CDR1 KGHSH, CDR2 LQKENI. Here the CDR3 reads CASSPLSASETQYF. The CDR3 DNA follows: TGTGCCAGCTCACCACTATCAGCATCAGAGACCCAGTACTTC.

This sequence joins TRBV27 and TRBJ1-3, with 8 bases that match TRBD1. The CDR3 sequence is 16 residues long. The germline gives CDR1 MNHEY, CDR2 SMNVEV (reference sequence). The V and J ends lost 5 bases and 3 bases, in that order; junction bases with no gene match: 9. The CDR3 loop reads CASSQSRGQDGNTIYF. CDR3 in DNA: TGTGCCAGCAGTCAATCGCGGGGACAGGATGGAAACACCATATATTTT.

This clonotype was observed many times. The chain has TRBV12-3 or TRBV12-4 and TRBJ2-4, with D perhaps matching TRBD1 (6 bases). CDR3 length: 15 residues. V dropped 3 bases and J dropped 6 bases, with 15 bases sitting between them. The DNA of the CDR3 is TGTGCCAGCAGTTTGGGGGCCACAAAGTTAAACATTCAGTACTTC. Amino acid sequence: CASSLGATKLNIQYF.

CDR3 DNA: TGCAGTGCTAATGTGGAGCGGGGCACAGATACGCAGTATTTT. Translated: CSANVERGTDTQYF. The rearrangement uses TRBV20-1 and TRBJ2-3; D may be TRBD2 (6 bases). This CDR3 contains 14 residues. From germline, CDR1 is DFQATT and CDR2 SNEGSKA (reference sequence). Trimming took 4 bases from V and 1 from J, leaving 12 bases between them.

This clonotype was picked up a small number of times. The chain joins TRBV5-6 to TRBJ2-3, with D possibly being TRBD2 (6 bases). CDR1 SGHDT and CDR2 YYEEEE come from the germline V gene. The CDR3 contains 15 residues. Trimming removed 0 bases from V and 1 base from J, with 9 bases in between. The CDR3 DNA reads TGTGCCAGCAGCTTGGAGGCTAGCGGCACAGATACGCAGTATTTT. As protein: CASSLEASGTDTQYF.

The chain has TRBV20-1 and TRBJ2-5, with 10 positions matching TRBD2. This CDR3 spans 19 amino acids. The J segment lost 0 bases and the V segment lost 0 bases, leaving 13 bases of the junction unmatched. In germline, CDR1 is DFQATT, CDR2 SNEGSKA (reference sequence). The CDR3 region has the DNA TGCAGTGCTAGAGATCTTGGAGCTAGCGGGGGTCTGTACCAAGAGACCCAGTACTTC. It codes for CSARDLGASGGLYQETQYF.

The CDR3, as DNA: TGCGCCAGCAGCCAGGGGACAGGGGGGGGCTATGAGCAGTTCTTC. It specifies CASSQGTGGGYEQFF. V gene TRBV4-1 combines with J gene TRBJ2-1, with 11 nucleotides matching TRBD1. Germline CDR1 and CDR2: MGHRA and YSYEKL. Germline trimming cut 3 bases from V and 8 bases from J; bases unmatched to any gene: 6. The CDR3 covers 15 residues.

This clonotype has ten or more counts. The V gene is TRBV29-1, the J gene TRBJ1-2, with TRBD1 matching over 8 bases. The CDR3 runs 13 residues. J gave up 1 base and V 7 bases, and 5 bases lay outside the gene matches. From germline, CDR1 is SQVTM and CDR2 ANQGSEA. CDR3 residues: CSARTGNNYGYTF. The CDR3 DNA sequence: TGCAGCGCCAGGACAGGGAATAACTATGGCTACACCTTC.

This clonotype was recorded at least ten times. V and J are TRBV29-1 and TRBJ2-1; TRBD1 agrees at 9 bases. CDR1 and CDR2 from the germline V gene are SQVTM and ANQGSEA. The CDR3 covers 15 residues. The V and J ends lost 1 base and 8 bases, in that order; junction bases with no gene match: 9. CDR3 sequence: CSVEGSGTGYDEQFF. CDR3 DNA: TGCAGCGTTGAAGGCTCCGGGACAGGGTACGATGAGCAGTTCTTC.

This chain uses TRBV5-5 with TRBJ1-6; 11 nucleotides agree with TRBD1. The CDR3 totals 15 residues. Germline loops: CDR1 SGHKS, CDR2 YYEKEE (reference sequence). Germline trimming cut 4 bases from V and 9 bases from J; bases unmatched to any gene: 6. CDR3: CASSDWDRGVSPLHF. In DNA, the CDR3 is TGTGCCAGCAGCGACTGGGACAGGGGGGTTTCACCCCTCCACTTT.

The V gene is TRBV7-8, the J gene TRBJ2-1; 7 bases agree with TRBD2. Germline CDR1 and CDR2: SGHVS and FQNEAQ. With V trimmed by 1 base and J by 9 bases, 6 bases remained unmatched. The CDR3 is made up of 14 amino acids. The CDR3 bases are TGTGCCAGCAGCTTAGGGGGGGGTTCCGTTGAGCAGTTCTTC. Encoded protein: CASSLGGGSVEQFF.

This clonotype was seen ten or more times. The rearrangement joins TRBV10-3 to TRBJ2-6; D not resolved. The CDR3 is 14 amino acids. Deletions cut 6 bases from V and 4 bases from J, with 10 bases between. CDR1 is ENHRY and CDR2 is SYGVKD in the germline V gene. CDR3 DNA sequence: TGTGCCATCAGAGACATCTCAGGGGCCAACGTCCTGACTTTC. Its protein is CAIRDISGANVLTF.

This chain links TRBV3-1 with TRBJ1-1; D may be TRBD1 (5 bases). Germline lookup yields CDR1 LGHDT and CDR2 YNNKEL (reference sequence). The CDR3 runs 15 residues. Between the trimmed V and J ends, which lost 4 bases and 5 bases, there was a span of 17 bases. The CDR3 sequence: CASSPPLGRGTEAFF. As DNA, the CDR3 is TGTGCCAGCAGCCCCCCTTTAGGGAGGGGAACTGAAGCTTTCTTT.